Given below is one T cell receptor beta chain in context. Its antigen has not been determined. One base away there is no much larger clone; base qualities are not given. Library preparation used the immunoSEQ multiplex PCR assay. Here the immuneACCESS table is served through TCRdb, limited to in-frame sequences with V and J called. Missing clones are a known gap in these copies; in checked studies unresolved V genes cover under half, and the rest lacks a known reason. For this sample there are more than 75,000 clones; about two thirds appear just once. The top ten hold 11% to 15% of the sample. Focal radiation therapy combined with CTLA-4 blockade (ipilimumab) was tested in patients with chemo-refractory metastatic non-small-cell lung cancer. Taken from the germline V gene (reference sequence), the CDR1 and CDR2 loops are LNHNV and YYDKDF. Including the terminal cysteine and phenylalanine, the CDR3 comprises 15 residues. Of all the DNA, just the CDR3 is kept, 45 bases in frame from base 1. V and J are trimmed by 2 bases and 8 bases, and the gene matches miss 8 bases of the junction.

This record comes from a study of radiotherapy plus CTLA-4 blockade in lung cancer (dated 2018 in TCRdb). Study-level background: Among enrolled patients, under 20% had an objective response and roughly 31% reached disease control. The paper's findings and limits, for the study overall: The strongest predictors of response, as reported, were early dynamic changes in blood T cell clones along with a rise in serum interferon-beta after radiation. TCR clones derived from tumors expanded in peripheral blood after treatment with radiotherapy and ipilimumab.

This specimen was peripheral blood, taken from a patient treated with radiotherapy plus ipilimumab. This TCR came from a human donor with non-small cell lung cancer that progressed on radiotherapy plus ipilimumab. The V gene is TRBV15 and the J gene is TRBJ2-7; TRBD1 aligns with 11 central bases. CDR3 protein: CATSRMDRGLSQQYF. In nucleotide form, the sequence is TGTGCCACCAGCAGAATGGACAGGGGGCTAAGTCAGCAGTACTTC.